By sample fraction, the clone carrying this T cell receptor (beta chain) is large. Its antigen is still unknown. The V gene lost 4 bases and the J gene lost 9 bases, with 13 bases spanning the gap. This CDR3 is 13 amino acids long. Germline CDR1 reads SGHTA; CDR2 reads FQGTGA. The sample comes from a study of T cell repertoires in aging, cancer and after chemotherapy. Background on the study: Around 8.8 million TCR reads made up the full dataset.

Rearranged V-D-J TRB sequences were amplified with a mixed TRB-A/B primer pool. TCRdb analysed the multiplex PCR reads with MiXCR anew, one entry per CDR3 protein. The sample yields approximately 620 distinct CDR3 sequences, around 21% seen once. The template was genomic DNA from peripheral blood, not RNA. Notes on the study in general: In each cancer cohort, median generation probability increased across chemotherapy, suggesting thymic output rebounded. In healthy donors, age-related TCR diversity loss mainly reflected lost richness.

The gene calls are TRBV7-3 and TRBJ2-1; D remains unclear. Source material: blood. This TCR was recovered from a human donor with a solid tumor. The CDR3 protein is CASSYDSPGEQFF. As DNA, the CDR3 is TGTGCCAGCAGCTACGACTCGCCGGGTGAGCAGTTCTTC.